Below are 24 T cell receptor beta chains sequenced from a single sample in a study of identifying expanded T cells in peripheral blood. TCRdb's copy holds only in-frame clones and misses some; the assay was immunoSEQ multiplex PCR. The top ten clones hold roughly 19% of a sample with some 77,000 clones, 70% to 90% of them seen once. Sequenced material: blood. These receptors all stem from a person aged 18 to 70 in good health.

This clone was recorded at least ten times. CDR3 coding DNA: TGCGCCAGCAGTCATGGCTCTGGGGCCAACGTCCTGACTTTC. Its protein is CASSHGSGANVLTF. The chain has TRBV4-1 and TRBJ2-6; D is ambiguous. Trimming pared 6 bases from V and 0 bases from J, leaving 6 bases between. Germline assignment: CDR1 MGHRA and CDR2 YSYEKL. This CDR3 region has 14 residues.

The V call is TRBV5-5, the J call TRBJ2-1; 9 bases agree with TRBD1. V shed 3 bases, J shed 8 bases, and the junction held 9 bases outside the gene matches. Germline lookup yields CDR1 SGHKS and CDR2 YYEKEE (reference sequence). The CDR3 totals 15 residues. The CDR3 spells CASSSPGQGLHEQFF. The CDR3, as DNA: TGTGCCAGCAGCTCCCCGGGACAGGGCTTACATGAGCAGTTCTTC.

The chain combines TRBV28 with TRBJ2-1; D is uncertain. Trimming took 3 bases from V and 9 from J, leaving 18 bases between them. CDR1 and CDR2 (germline): MDHEN, SYDVKM. The CDR3 sequence is 15 residues long. The CDR3 DNA follows: TGTGCCAGCAGTTTGGGCAGCTACAAACCGGGTGAGCAGTTCTTC. Protein product: CASSLGSYKPGEQFF.

CDR3 in DNA: TGCAGCGACCGCTACAGGGGCTCCTACAATGAGCAGTTCTTC. Translating it yields CSDRYRGSYNEQFF. The rearrangement joins TRBV29-1 to TRBJ2-1, with 7 bases aligning to TRBD1. This CDR3 is 14 amino acids long. Germline V CDR1 and CDR2: SQVTM, ANQGSEA. The ends lost 7 bases at V and 0 bases at J; junction bases unmatched: 6.

The rearrangement links TRBV4-3 to TRBJ2-6; D is possibly TRBD1 or TRBD2 (5 bases each). Germline lookup yields CDR1 LGHNA and CDR2 YSLEER. Trimming took off 0 bases at V and 0 bases at J, with 9 bases between the two ends. The CDR3 contains 17 residues. This CDR3 is CASSQEGPASGANVLTF. DNA of the CDR3: TGCGCCAGCAGCCAAGAGGGACCGGCCTCTGGGGCCAACGTCCTGACTTTC.

This chain links TRBV4-2 with TRBJ2-6; the D call may be TRBD1 or TRBD2 (5 bases each). This CDR3 contains 17 residues. Germline lookup yields CDR1 LGHNA and CDR2 YNFKEQ. V lost 1 base to trimming and J lost 2 bases, with 12 bases between them. The CDR3, as DNA: TGTGCCAGCAGCCAAGCCTATGGGACGGCTGGGGCCAACGTCCTGACTTTC. As protein: CASSQAYGTAGANVLTF.

The gene calls are TRBV5-4 and TRBJ1-2; tentative D call: TRBD1 (6 bases). V was pared by 1 base and J by 5 bases, with 18 bases between. The CDR3 sequence is 16 residues long. Germline lookup yields CDR1 SGHNT and CDR2 YYREEE (reference sequence). The CDR3: CASSLNPGTTHYGYTF. In DNA form, the CDR3 reads TGTGCCAGCAGCTTGAACCCCGGGACAACCCATTATGGCTACACCTTC.

The chain uses TRBV7-6 and TRBJ2-3; 7 bases are shared with TRBD2. Germline CDR1 reads SGHVS; CDR2 reads FNYEAQ. The length of the CDR3 is 17 residues. V was clipped by 4 bases and J by 10 bases; unmatched bases: 20. The DNA for the CDR3 is TGTGCCAGCAGCTCCCCCTTGGGGGGGACCCCCGGAATTGCGCAGTATTTT. Translating it yields CASSSPLGGTPGIAQYF. Variable domain in full (rest from reference TRBV7-6 and TRBJ2-3): GAGVSQSPRYKVTKRGQDVALRCDPISGHVSLYWYRQALGQGPEFLTYFNYEAQQDKSGLPNDRFSAERPEGSISTLTIQRTEQRDSAMYRCASSSPLGGTPGIAQYFGPGTRLTVL.

CDR3 nucleotides: TGTGCCAGCAGCGCCGGACTCTCCTATAATTCACCCCTCCACTTT. Amino acid sequence: CASSAGLSYNSPLHF. This rearrangement joins TRBV9 to TRBJ1-6; the D is unclear. The CDR3 has 15 amino acids. The V end was cut by 3 bases, the J end by 0 bases, with 7 bases between. Germline V gene lookup returns CDR1 SGDLS and CDR2 YYNGEE.

The chain couples TRBV19 to TRBJ1-2; 7 bases line up with TRBD1. The CDR3 loop spans 15 amino acids. V trimming: 4 bases; J trimming: 2 bases; junction bases outside the gene matches: 7. Germline CDR1 and CDR2: LNHDA and SQIVND (reference sequence). For the CDR3, the DNA is TGTGCCAGTAGTACCCAGACAGGGATCAACTATGGCTACACCTTC. Encoded protein: CASSTQTGINYGYTF.

J is TRBJ2-1 and V is TRBV4-1; 7 bases line up with TRBD2. The CDR3 spans 14 residues. Trimming cost V 3 bases and J 10 bases; bases outside gene matches: 9. Germline values: CDR1 MGHRA, CDR2 YSYEKL. The CDR3 nucleotides read TGCGCCAGCAGCCACGGAACCCTAGCGGCCGAGCAGTTCTTC. It yields the protein CASSHGTLAAEQFF.

This clone was detected only a few times. The chain carries TRBV6-5 and TRBJ1-5; 8 positions agree with TRBD1. The V segment lost 6 bases and the J segment 0 bases; nucleotides outside the gene matches: 4. CDR1 is MNHEY and CDR2 is SVGAGI in the germline V gene. CDR3 length equals 15 residues. The CDR3 loop is CASRLTGDSNQPQHF. The CDR3 DNA reads TGTGCCAGCAGACTGACAGGGGATAGCAATCAGCCCCAGCATTTT.

The table lists this clone with a count of one. V usage is TRBV19 and J usage is TRBJ2-7; 11 bases agree with TRBD1. From germline, CDR1 is LNHDA and CDR2 SQIVND (reference sequence). This CDR3 is 12 amino acids long. J was trimmed by 7 bases and V by 10 bases; bases with no gene match: 6. In DNA, the CDR3 is TGTGCCACCGGACAGGGGGCGGGGGAGCAGTACTTC. Translation: CATGQGAGEQYF.

This clone was seen only once. The DNA of the CDR3 is TGTGCCAGCAGCCATCTATACGGGGAGCTGTTTTTT. Protein: CASSHLYGELFF. The rearrangement uses TRBV14 and TRBJ2-2; D is unresolved. This CDR3 region has 12 residues. V was clipped by 3 bases and J by 7 bases, with 6 bases between them. Germline V lookup: CDR1 SGHDN, CDR2 FVKESK.

The V and J genes are TRBV7-9 and TRBJ1-4; no definite D call. Germline V gives CDR1 SEHNR, CDR2 FQNEAQ (reference sequence). V shed 3 bases and J shed 6 bases, with 11 bases lying between them. There are 14 residues in the CDR3. The DNA of the CDR3 is TGTGCCAGCAGCTTCGCACAGAGAGATGAAAAACTGTTTTTT. This gives the protein CASSFAQRDEKLFF.

This chain connects TRBV28 to TRBJ1-2; the D gene is possibly TRBD1 (6 bases). V was trimmed by 5 bases and J by 4 bases, leaving 23 bases between them. Germline assignment: CDR1 MDHEN and CDR2 SYDVKM. This CDR3 is built from 17 residues. The CDR3 nucleotides are TGTGCCAGCAGTCAGCAGGATTTTGGACAGTGGATCTATGGCTACACCTTC. Protein sequence: CASSQQDFGQWIYGYTF.

The V gene is TRBV9, the J gene TRBJ2-2; D perhaps matches TRBD1 (6 bases). Germline CDR1 is SGDLS and CDR2 is YYNGEE. The V and J ends lost 4 bases and 0 bases respectively, with 16 bases between them. The CDR3 consists of 17 residues. DNA of the CDR3: TGTGCCAGCAGCCCACCCGACAGGTTTACGAACACCGGGGAGCTGTTTTTT. Amino acids: CASSPPDRFTNTGELFF. Based on the CDR3 plus reference TRBV9 and TRBJ2-2, the full variable domain is DSGVTQTPKHLITATGQRVTLRCSPRSGDLSVYWYQQSLDQGLQFLIQYYNGEERAKGNILERFSAQQFPDLHSELNLSSLELGDSALYFCASSPPDRFTNTGELFFGEGSRLTVL.

J is TRBJ1-2 and V is TRBV4-2; weak D call: TRBD1 (5 bases). V was cut by 0 bases and J by 10 bases, with 24 bases left in between. Germline V gene sequence: CDR1 LGHNA, CDR2 YNFKEQ. The CDR3 extends over 17 amino acids. As DNA, the CDR3 is TGTGCCAGCAGCCAAGATTTTATTACTGGTGCAGGGCAGGTCTACACCTTC. Translation: CASSQDFITGAGQVYTF.

This chain connects TRBV7-2 to TRBJ2-7; D unresolved. The CDR3 has 15 amino acids. V shed 0 bases and J shed 0 bases, with 9 bases lying between them. CDR1 SGHTA and CDR2 FQGNSA come from the germline V gene. CDR3 nucleotides: TGTGCCAGCAGCTTAGCGTACGGCAACTCCTACGAGCAGTACTTC. Translated, it gives CASSLAYGNSYEQYF.

The CDR3: CASRPHRGNTIYF. CDR3 sequence (DNA): TGTGCCAGCAGGCCCCACCGGGGGAACACCATATATTTT. The chain is built from TRBV9 and TRBJ1-3, with D possibly being TRBD1 (5 bases). In germline, CDR1 is SGDLS, CDR2 YYNGEE. Trimming stripped 5 bases from V and 7 bases from J, with 13 bases between. The CDR3 length is 13 residues.

The chain combines TRBV11-2 with TRBJ2-2; D remains unclear. The CDR3 runs 13 residues. The germline V gene has CDR1 SGHAT and CDR2 FQNNGV. V was shortened by 7 bases and J by 6 bases, with 12 bases between the two germline ends. DNA for the CDR3: TGTGCCAGCACCTTCGACTTGGCCGGGGAGCTGTTTTTT. Translating it yields CASTFDLAGELFF.

The V gene is TRBV30, the J gene TRBJ1-5, with 9 bases identical to TRBD1. V lost 3 bases to trimming and J lost 5 bases; unmatched junction nucleotides: 29. CDR1 and CDR2 (germline): GTSNPN, SVGIG (reference sequence). The CDR3 extends over 22 amino acids. CDR3 protein: CAWSKEVLDRGMGKTRDQPQHF. The DNA of the CDR3 is TGTGCCTGGAGCAAGGAGGTGTTGGACAGGGGAATGGGGAAAACCCGGGATCAGCCCCAGCATTTT.

V usage is TRBV5-1 and J usage is TRBJ1-1; the D gene is possibly TRBD1 (6 bases). Germline lookup yields CDR1 SGHRS and CDR2 YFSETQ. Between the trimmed V and J ends, which lost 3 bases and 4 bases, there was a span of 13 bases. The CDR3 is made up of 14 amino acids. CDR3: CASSWTVPSTEAFF. The CDR3 DNA reads as TGCGCCAGCAGCTGGACAGTTCCGAGCACTGAAGCTTTCTTT.

J is TRBJ2-5 and V is TRBV5-1; weak D call: TRBD2 (8 bases). The CDR3 sequence is 14 residues long. Trimming took off 3 bases at V and 4 bases at J, with 13 bases between the two ends. Germline values: CDR1 SGHRS, CDR2 YFSETQ. As DNA, the CDR3 is TGCGCCAGCAGCTCGGGAGGGGGCAGAGAGACCCAGTACTTC. As protein: CASSSGGGRETQYF.